Sequencing of this T cell receptor (beta chain) was carried out in a study of shared clonotypes between healthy human individuals. This CDR3 spans 14 amino acids. Germline CDR1 and CDR2: SGHNT and YYREEE (reference sequence). The ends were cut back, 1 base at V and 7 bases at J, with 12 bases in the middle. The deep-level immunoSEQ assay was used. TCRdb keeps only in-frame clones here, not all; method: immunoSEQ multiplex PCR. The table records some 2,100,000 clones, approximately 96% of them present only once. The chain combines TRBV5-4 with TRBJ2-1; tentatively, D is TRBD2 (5 bases). The receptor comes from a man between 18 and 35 years old in good health. The specimen was naive CD4+ T cells sorted from blood. Documented subset: CD45RA+ positively selected. The CDR3 nucleotides read TGTGCCAGCAGCTTGTTAGCCCGAGGGAATGAGCAGTTCTTC. It yields the protein CASSLLARGNEQFF.